These 17 T cell receptor beta chains originate from one sample sequenced in a study of T cells after yellow fever vaccination. One entry per CDR3 protein results from TCRdb running MiXCR on the 5' RACE reads. The sample lists 200,000 to 300,000 distinct CDR3 sequences; around 6.7% were seen once. This specimen was CD4+ T cells sorted from PBMCs, taken on the day of the yellow fever booster vaccination. Source of these receptors: a man younger than 40 who received the YFV17D yellow fever vaccine.

On this clonotype: One end of the junction fails to match germline, which may point to a read error. V usage is TRBV20-1 and J usage is TRBJ1-6; 8 bases are a match to TRBD1. Germline V gene data show CDR1 as DFQATT and CDR2 as SNEGSKA (reference sequence). This CDR3 is built from 17 residues. The CDR3 reads CCASDRGKGLQNSPLHF. The CDR3 DNA is TGCTGTGCTTCAGACAGGGGCAAGGGTTTACAGAATTCACCCCTCCACTTT.

Regarding this clonotype: This may be a read error, as it is one base from a much larger clone. The rearrangement links TRBV5-1 to TRBJ2-3, with TRBD2 matching over 9 bases. The CDR3 is 14 amino acids. The junction had 7 bases not matched to a gene; V was cut back by 8 bases and J by 3 bases. The germline V gene encodes CDR1 SGHRS and CDR2 YFSETQ. The CDR3 protein is CARRVAGVTDTQYF. CDR3 nucleotide sequence: TGCGCCAGAAGGGTAGCGGGAGTGACAGATACGCAGTATTTT.

This clonotype was observed at least ten times. The chain carries TRBV20-1 and TRBJ2-5; no clear D. Deletions cut 8 bases from V and 0 bases from J, with 19 bases between. Germline V gene sequence: CDR1 DFQATT, CDR2 SNEGSKA (reference sequence). This CDR3 region has 15 residues. The CDR3 spells CSWALLGSYQETQYF. As DNA, the CDR3 is TGCAGTTGGGCCTTATTGGGGTCGTACCAAGAGACCCAGTACTTC.

This clonotype was seen a few times. This sequence joins TRBV28 and TRBJ2-7; D is possibly TRBD1 (6 bases). The CDR3 is made up of 16 amino acids. V was cut by 3 bases and J by 2 bases, with 17 bases left in between. Germline CDR1 and CDR2: MDHEN and SYDVKM. The CDR3 here is CASSFLTTGWAYEQYF. CDR3 nucleotides: TGTGCCAGCAGTTTCTTAACGACAGGTTGGGCCTACGAGCAGTACTTC.

The chain's CDR3 is CSATDRTQYF. CDR3 coding DNA: TGCAGCGCCACCGACAGGACCCAGTACTTC. The genes are TRBV29-1 and TRBJ2-5, with a possible D match to TRBD1 (5 bases). The CDR3 is 10 residues long. Trimming took off 7 bases at V and 7 bases at J, with 10 bases between the two ends. CDR1 is SQVTM, CDR2 ANQGSEA, per germline. Supplemented by reference TRBV29-1 and TRBJ2-5, the full variable domain reads SAVISQKPSRDICQRGTSLTIQCQVDSQVTMMFWYRQQPGQSLTLIATANQGSEATYESGFVIDKFPISRPNLTFSTLTVSNMSPEDSSIYLCSATDRTQYFGPGTRLLVL.

The chain links TRBV7-6 to TRBJ2-1; D might be TRBD2 (6 bases). The germline V and J ends were trimmed by 5 bases and 0 bases, with 20 bases remaining between them. CDR3 length equals 18 residues. The germline V gene has CDR1 SGHVS and CDR2 FNYEAQ. The chain's CDR3 is CASSPALLADSSYNEQFF. The CDR3 DNA is TGTGCCAGCAGCCCGGCCCTCTTAGCGGACTCCTCCTACAATGAGCAGTTCTTC.

As to this clonotype: A much bigger clone sits one base away, suggesting this may be a read error. The chain combines TRBV4-3 with TRBJ2-1; TRBD2 might be the D (5 bases). The CDR3 has 16 amino acids. CDR1 LGHNA and CDR2 YSLEER come from the germline V gene. DNA for the CDR3: TGCGTCAGCAGCCAAAACGCGGGTCCCCGGGGCAATGAGCAGTTCTTC. This codes for CVSSQNAGPRGNEQFF.

There are a few counts of this clonotype. The chain couples TRBV29-1 to TRBJ2-3; D is uncertain. Germline values: CDR1 SQVTM, CDR2 ANQGSEA. The CDR3 is 10 residues long. The ends were cut back, 4 bases at V and 6 bases at J, with 5 bases in the middle. The CDR3 region has the DNA TGCAGCGTTGGTTACGATACGCAGTATTTT. Translated: CSVGYDTQYF.

This clonotype was counted ten times or more. The rearrangement uses TRBV6-5 and TRBJ1-4; no firm D call. The CDR3 contains 17 residues. Germline V gives CDR1 MNHEY, CDR2 SVGAGI. The V end was cut by 4 bases, the J end by 3 bases, with 18 bases between. In DNA form, the CDR3 reads TGTGCCAGCAGTTGGTCCAGCTCAGGTGTGGCTAATGAAAAACTGTTTTTT. It is translated as CASSWSSSGVANEKLFF.

This chain joins TRBV7-2 and TRBJ2-3; D is unresolved. Germline CDR1 SGHTA, CDR2 FQGNSA. The ends were cut back, 2 bases at V and 7 bases at J, with 10 bases in the middle. CDR3 length equals 13 residues. The CDR3 DNA sequence: TGTGCCAGCAGCTTAAACAGCGAAAATACGCAGTATTTT. It translates to CASSLNSENTQYF.

This clonotype came up a few times. The chain carries TRBV29-1 and TRBJ1-3, with unresolved D. Per the germline V gene, CDR1 is SQVTM and CDR2 is ANQGSEA. V was pared by 5 bases and J by 0 bases, with 8 bases between. The CDR3 is 13 residues long. CDR3 in DNA: TGCAGCGTTCAAACCTACTCTGGAAACACCATATATTTT. It translates to CSVQTYSGNTIYF.

This clonotype has ten or more counts. The chain is built from TRBV20-1 and TRBJ2-1, with D possibly matching TRBD2 (5 bases). Deletions cut 1 base from V and 4 bases from J, with 14 bases between. The CDR3 has 15 amino acids. Per germline, CDR1 DFQATT and CDR2 SNEGSKA (reference sequence). CDR3: CSARGGRLAYNEQFF. The CDR3, as DNA: TGCAGTGCTAGAGGAGGGCGGCTTGCTTACAATGAGCAGTTCTTC.

The rearrangement links TRBV21-1 to TRBJ1-3. TRBV21-1 constitutes a pseudogene. This CDR3 has 14 amino acids. The CDR3: CASSKGGSGNTIYF. The CDR3 nucleotides are TGTGCCAGCAGCAAAGGGGGCTCTGGAAACACCATATATTTT.

This chain connects TRBV11-2 to TRBJ2-2; possibly TRBD2 for D (7 bases). This CDR3 is 15 amino acids long. CDR1 is SGHAT, CDR2 FQNNGV, per germline. V dropped 5 bases and J dropped 4 bases, with 14 bases sitting between them. The CDR3 DNA follows: TGTGCCAGCAGCCCAAGGGGGGGAGGCACCGGGGAGCTGTTTTTT. It specifies CASSPRGGGTGELFF. The variable domain in full, with the rest retrieved from reference TRBV11-2 and TRBJ2-2, is EAGVAQSPRYKIIEKRQSVAFWCNPISGHATLYWYQQILGQGPKLLIQFQNNGVVDDSQLPKDRFSAERLKGVDSTLKIQPAKLEDSAVYLCASSPRGGGTGELFFGEGSRLTVL.

The CDR3 protein is CASTQTGVEQYF. Here the CDR3 DNA reads TGTGCCAGCACCCAGACAGGGGTCGAGCAGTACTTC. The chain is built from TRBV28 and TRBJ2-7; 8 positions match TRBD1. V was clipped by 7 bases and J by 6 bases; unmatched bases: 5. CDR1 is MDHEN and CDR2 is SYDVKM in the germline V gene. The length of the CDR3 is 12 residues.

This clonotype was detected many times. The gene calls are TRBV5-1 and TRBJ2-5, with 9 bases that match TRBD2. Trimming took 0 bases from V and 5 from J; bases not matched to a gene: 11. The CDR3 has 17 amino acids. The germline V gene has CDR1 SGHRS and CDR2 YFSETQ. The CDR3 sequence: CASSLVVAGGPGETQYF. The CDR3, as DNA: TGCGCCAGCAGCTTGGTCGTCGCGGGAGGGCCTGGGGAGACCCAGTACTTC.

J is TRBJ2-3 and V is TRBV20-1; TRBD2 matches 9 bases. The V segment lost 5 bases and the J segment 0 bases; nucleotides outside the gene matches: 9. Looked up from germline, CDR1 is DFQATT and CDR2 is SNEGSKA (reference sequence). The CDR3 covers 16 residues. The chain's CDR3 is CSAPRVSGGSTDTQYF. The CDR3 DNA reads TGCAGTGCTCCTCGGGTTAGCGGGGGCAGCACAGATACGCAGTATTTT.